These 2 T cell receptor beta chains were sequenced from one sample in a study of blood T cell repertoires in COVID-19. Assay used: immunoSEQ multiplex PCR; TCRdb lists only in-frame clones, some missing. The profile shows over 200,000 clones, about 80% of them singletons. Sequencing was performed on peripheral blood. The receptors come from a woman older than 75 with acute or convalescent COVID-19.

This chain links TRBV6-5 with TRBJ1-5, with a weak D call TRBD1 (5 bases). Trimming left V 6 bases short and J 6 bases short, with 15 bases between. The CDR3 loop spans 14 amino acids. Germline CDR1 is MNHEY and CDR2 is SVGAGI. The DNA for the CDR3 is TGTGCCAGCAGCCCGTCGGGGGTTGGTCAGCCCCAGCATTTT. It encodes CASSPSGVGQPQHF.

The rearrangement links TRBV6-5 to TRBJ2-3, with 8 bases aligning to TRBD1. Germline CDR1 reads MNHEY; CDR2 reads SVGAGI. The CDR3 runs to 15 residues. The junction had 5 bases not matched to a gene; V was cut back by 5 bases and J by 1 base. The CDR3 DNA reads as TGTGCCAGCAGTCGCTCCAGGGGGCGCACAGATACGCAGTATTTT. Encoded protein: CASSRSRGRTDTQYF.